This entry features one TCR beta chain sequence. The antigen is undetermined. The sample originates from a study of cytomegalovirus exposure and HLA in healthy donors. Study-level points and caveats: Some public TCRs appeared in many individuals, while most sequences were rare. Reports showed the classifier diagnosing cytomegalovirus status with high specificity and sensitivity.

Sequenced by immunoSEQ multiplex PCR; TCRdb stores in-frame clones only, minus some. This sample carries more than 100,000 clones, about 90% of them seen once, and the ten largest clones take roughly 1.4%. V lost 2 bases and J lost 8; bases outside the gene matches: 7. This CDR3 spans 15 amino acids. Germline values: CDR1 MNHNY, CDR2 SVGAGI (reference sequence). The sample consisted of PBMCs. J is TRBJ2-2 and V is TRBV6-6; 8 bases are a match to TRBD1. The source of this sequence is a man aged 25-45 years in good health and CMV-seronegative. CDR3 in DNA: TGTGCCAGCAGTTACATGGCAGGGGGCTATGGGGAGCTGTTTTTT. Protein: CASSYMAGGYGELFF.